The rows below give T cell receptor beta chains drawn from one sample of a study of blood T cell repertoires in COVID-19. TCRdb's copy holds only in-frame clones and misses some; the assay was immunoSEQ multiplex PCR. The data hold more than 110,000 clones, with 80% to 90% observed a single time. Sequenced sample: peripheral blood. The source is a woman between 40 and 55 years old with acute or convalescent COVID-19. CDR3s leave out the opening cysteine and the closing phenylalanine or tryptophan. Not every row has a clone size; where given, it reads once, few, many or a size class.

V: TRBV11-3
J: TRBJ2-2
size: -
CDR3: ASSFNMNTGELF

V: TRBV7-2
J: TRBJ2-7
size: -
CDR3: ASSLVGLAGGVVNEQY

V: TRBV19
J: TRBJ1-1
size: few
CDR3: ASSIAWTGGTEAF

V: TRBV19
J: TRBJ2-5
size: many
CDR3: ASSTRTGETQY

V: TRBV7-9
J: TRBJ2-3
size: -
CDR3: ASSFQGGTDTQY

V: TRBV30
J: TRBJ1-6
size: -
CDR3: AWSVGGSANSPLH

V: TRBV7-3
J: TRBJ2-3
size: few
CDR3: ASSPPGQGVDTQY

V: TRBV7-2
J: TRBJ1-4
size: -
CDR3: ASSLAPGGNEKLF

V: TRBV9
J: TRBJ1-1
size: -
CDR3: ASSVGQGYTEAF

V: TRBV4-3
J: TRBJ2-5
size: -
CDR3: ASSQDRRGWETQY

V: TRBV6-1
J: TRBJ2-3
size: -
CDR3: ASSDGTLLAGVVGTDTQY

V: TRBV7-6
J: TRBJ2-1
size: once
CDR3: ASSSLAGGAPHYNEQF

V: TRBV7-8
J: TRBJ1-1
size: -
CDR3: ASSLRRVRLNTEAF

V: TRBV6-5
J: TRBJ2-7
size: -
CDR3: ASRTRQGSYEQY

V: TRBV4-3
J: TRBJ2-7
size: -
CDR3: ASSQDSPYEQY

V: TRBV30
J: TRBJ1-6
size: -
CDR3: AWLTGYNSPLH

V: TRBV16
J: TRBJ2-7
size: -
CDR3: ASSQTSGSSYEQY

V: TRBV6-2/TRBV6-3
J: TRBJ1-5
size: -
CDR3: ASSYSTGSNQPQH

V: TRBV30
J: TRBJ2-1
size: -
CDR3: AWSVGLPDNEQF

V: TRBV5-1
J: TRBJ1-2
size: -
CDR3: ASSLVRGYGYT

V: TRBV11-2
J: TRBJ2-1
size: once
CDR3: ASSLVSGRKDNEQF

V: TRBV6-5
J: TRBJ1-2
size: -
CDR3: ASSPGGSTNYGYT

V: TRBV19
J: TRBJ2-7
size: -
CDR3: ASRQYGTDIYEQY

V: TRBV28
J: TRBJ2-1
size: -
CDR3: ASNLQGATVNEQF

V: TRBV7-6
J: TRBJ1-1
size: -
CDR3: ASSPGGSVTEAF

V: TRBV4-3
J: TRBJ2-2
size: few
CDR3: ASSQELGLAGGKSGELF

V: TRBV7-9
J: TRBJ1-1
size: -
CDR3: ASSSPGQMIGTEAF

V: TRBV9
J: TRBJ2-1
size: -
CDR3: ASSGTSGRALEQF

V: TRBV27
J: TRBJ1-6
size: -
CDR3: ASTPHRGSPLH

V: TRBV7-3
J: TRBJ2-1
size: once
CDR3: ASSSQGSYNEQF

V: TRBV11-2
J: TRBJ2-1
size: -
CDR3: ASSLDHRVRYEQF

V: TRBV19
J: TRBJ2-7
size: few
CDR3: ASSIDLNRLSYEQY

V: TRBV5-1
J: TRBJ1-3
size: -
CDR3: ASSRGTGTGSSGNTIY

V: TRBV30
J: TRBJ1-1
size: -
CDR3: AFWRASAGTEAF

V: TRBV19
J: TRBJ2-7
size: once
CDR3: ASSIDLGLAGGLSYEQY

V: TRBV14
J: TRBJ1-3
size: -
CDR3: ASSHPRGNTIY

V: TRBV11-3
J: TRBJ2-2
size: -
CDR3: ASSLDLPGELF

V: TRBV5-1
J: TRBJ1-6
size: -
CDR3: ASSLFPGDNSPLH

V: TRBV18
J: TRBJ2-1
size: -
CDR3: ASSPQGGWDEQF

V: TRBV6-5
J: TRBJ1-1
size: -
CDR3: ASSSWGGNTEAF

V: TRBV3-1/TRBV3-2
J: TRBJ2-3
size: -
CDR3: ASSQDPLAGRDTQY

V: TRBV1
J: TRBJ2-6
size: -
CDR3: TSSRGAGGLGANVLT

V: TRBV4-1
J: TRBJ1-2
size: once
CDR3: ASSQDGRADGYT

V: TRBV5-4
J: TRBJ2-6
size: -
CDR3: ASSLVAQGALSGANVLT

V: TRBV19
J: TRBJ1-4
size: -
CDR3: ASRNIGANEKLF

V: TRBV7-9
J: TRBJ1-2
size: -
CDR3: ASSLSTGNYGYT

V: TRBV7-9
J: TRBJ2-1
size: -
CDR3: ASSLRDRVNEQF

V: TRBV30
J: TRBJ1-5
size: -
CDR3: AWSVGTVQPQH

V: TRBV5-1
J: TRBJ1-1
size: few
CDR3: ASSLQGGVSEAF

V: TRBV4-3
J: TRBJ1-6
size: -
CDR3: ASSQDGASNSPLH

V: TRBV10-3
J: TRBJ2-7
size: -
CDR3: AIGRISYEQY

V: TRBV28
J: TRBJ2-7
size: -
CDR3: ASSLYRGSYEQY

V: TRBV7-9
J: TRBJ1-4
size: -
CDR3: ASREQGLGIDEKLF